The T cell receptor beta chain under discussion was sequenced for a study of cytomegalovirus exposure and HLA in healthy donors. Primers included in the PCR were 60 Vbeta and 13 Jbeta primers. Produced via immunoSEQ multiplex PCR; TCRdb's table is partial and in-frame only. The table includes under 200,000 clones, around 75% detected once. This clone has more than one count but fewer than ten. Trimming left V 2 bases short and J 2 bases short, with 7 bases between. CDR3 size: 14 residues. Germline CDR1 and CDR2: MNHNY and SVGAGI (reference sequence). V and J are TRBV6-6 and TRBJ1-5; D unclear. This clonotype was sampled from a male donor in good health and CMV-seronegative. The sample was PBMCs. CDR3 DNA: TGTGCCAGCAGTTACCCGGGTGGCAATCAGCCCCAGCATTTT. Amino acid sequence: CASSYPGGNQPQHF.